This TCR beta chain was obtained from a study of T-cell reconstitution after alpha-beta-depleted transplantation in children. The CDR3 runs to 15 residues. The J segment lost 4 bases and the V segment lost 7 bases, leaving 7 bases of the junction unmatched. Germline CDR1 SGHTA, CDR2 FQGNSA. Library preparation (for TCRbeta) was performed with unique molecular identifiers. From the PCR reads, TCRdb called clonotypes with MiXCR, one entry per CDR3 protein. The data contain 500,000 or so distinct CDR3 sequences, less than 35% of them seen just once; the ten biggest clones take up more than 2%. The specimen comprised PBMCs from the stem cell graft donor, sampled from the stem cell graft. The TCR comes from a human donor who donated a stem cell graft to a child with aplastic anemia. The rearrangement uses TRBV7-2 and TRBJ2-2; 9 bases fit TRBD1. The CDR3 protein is CASNRGLRGTGELFF. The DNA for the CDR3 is TGTGCCAGCAACAGGGGGCTTCGTGGCACCGGGGAGCTGTTTTTT.